These 21 T cell receptor beta chains originate from one sample sequenced in a study of T cells in localized non-small cell lung cancer. This table comes from immunoSEQ multiplex PCR, and its TCRdb copy is limited to in-frame clones, with some not included. The sample comprises 30,000 to 40,000 clones, 90% of which are singletons, and around 4.1% rests with the top ten. The source material was peripheral blood, sampled before any cancer treatment. Every receptor here comes from a man between 40 and 70 years old with stage I lung adenocarcinoma.

The chain joins TRBV7-6 to TRBJ1-2; D is unclear. Trimming took 5 bases from V and 6 from J, leaving 19 bases between them. This CDR3 has 15 residues. CDR1 and CDR2 (germline): SGHVS, FNYEAQ. CDR3 sequence reads: CASSPGTGRRDGYTF. The DNA of the CDR3 is TGTGCCAGCAGCCCGGGCACGGGAAGGAGGGATGGCTACACCTTC.

This chain joins TRBV5-1 and TRBJ2-7, with D unresolved. The V gene's germline CDR1 is SGHRS and CDR2 YFSETQ. The CDR3 contains 12 residues. V gave up 4 bases and J gave up 3 bases, with 8 bases separating them. DNA for the CDR3: TGCGCCAGCAGCCAAGACAACTACGAGCAGTACTTC. Amino acid sequence: CASSQDNYEQYF.

This chain's CDR3 is CASSQEDRTRNTIYF. The CDR3 DNA reads as TGTGCCAGCAGCCAAGAAGACAGGACGCGAAACACCATATATTTT. The genes are TRBV14 and TRBJ1-3; D might be TRBD1 (6 bases). Germline V gives CDR1 SGHDN, CDR2 FVKESK. The CDR3 runs to 15 residues. The V end was cut by 0 bases, the J end by 5 bases, with 11 bases between. Supplemented by reference TRBV14 and TRBJ1-3, the full variable domain reads EAGVTQFPSHSVIEKGQTVTLRCDPISGHDNLYWYRRVMGKEIKFLLHFVKESKQDESGMPNNRFLAERTGGTYSTLKVQPAELEDSGVYFCASSQEDRTRNTIYFGEGSWLTVV.

The chain uses TRBV5-6 and TRBJ1-1; D possibly corresponds to TRBD1 (5 bases). V lost 4 bases and J lost 5, with 21 bases in between. There are 16 residues in the CDR3. Germline V gene data show CDR1 as SGHDT and CDR2 as YYEEEE. Here the CDR3 reads CASSPSGTPIFTEAFF. DNA for the CDR3: TGTGCCAGCAGCCCCTCCGGGACGCCGATTTTTACTGAAGCTTTCTTT.

The chain has TRBV2 and TRBJ1-5; TRBD1 matches 12 bases. From germline, CDR1 is SNHLY and CDR2 FYNNEI. V lost 6 bases and J lost 2; bases outside the gene matches: 5. The CDR3 totals 16 residues. CDR3 DNA: TGTGCCAGCAGCTCCGGGACAGGGGGCGGCAATCAGCCCCAGCATTTT. Its protein is CASSSGTGGGNQPQHF.

The chain recombines TRBV7-6 with TRBJ2-7; 7 bases agree with TRBD1. Per germline, CDR1 SGHVS and CDR2 FNYEAQ. V gave up 5 bases and J gave up 4 bases; unmatched junction bases: 8. This CDR3 has 14 residues. CDR3 amino acids: CASSPPGQIYEQYF. CDR3 bases: TGTGCCAGCAGCCCTCCGGGACAGATATACGAGCAGTACTTC.

The rearrangement links TRBV19 to TRBJ1-5; possibly TRBD1 for D (6 bases). This CDR3 has 15 amino acids. The germline gives CDR1 LNHDA, CDR2 SQIVND (reference sequence). The ends were cut back, 3 bases at V and 0 bases at J, with 9 bases in the middle. The CDR3: CASSMGHNSNQPQHF. As DNA, the CDR3 is TGTGCCAGTAGTATGGGACACAATAGCAATCAGCCCCAGCATTTT.

This rearrangement joins TRBV5-1 to TRBJ2-7; D may be TRBD1 (8 bases). Germline V gene sequence: CDR1 SGHRS, CDR2 YFSETQ. The CDR3 is 14 residues long. V gave up 7 bases and J gave up 4 bases, with 18 bases separating them. CDR3 in DNA: TGCGCCAGCGCCGGACAGGGAGGGCGGTACGAGCAGTACTTC. Translating it yields CASAGQGGRYEQYF.

J is TRBJ1-5 and V is TRBV10-3, with TRBD1 identical over 7 bases. Germline V gene data show CDR1 as ENHRY and CDR2 as SYGVKD. The junction had 5 bases not matched to a gene; V was cut back by 2 bases and J by 4 bases. The CDR3 runs to 15 residues. CDR3 loop: CAISETGTENQPQHF. The CDR3 nucleotides are TGTGCCATCAGTGAGACGGGGACAGAGAATCAGCCCCAGCATTTT.

The chain recombines TRBV6-5 with TRBJ1-1; no clear D gene. The length of the CDR3 is 15 residues. Germline V gives CDR1 MNHEY, CDR2 SVGAGI. The V gene lost 5 bases and the J gene lost 6 bases, with 19 bases spanning the gap. The CDR3 region is CASSPQGFGKAEAFF. The DNA of the CDR3 is TGTGCCAGCAGTCCCCAAGGGTTTGGAAAGGCTGAAGCTTTCTTT.

This clone was found once. CDR3 DNA sequence: TGTGCCAGCGGGGGGTCCTATAATTCACCCCTCCACTTT. Translation: CASGGSYNSPLHF. The chain joins TRBV11-2 to TRBJ1-6, with D perhaps TRBD1 (5 bases). V was trimmed by 8 bases and J by 1 base, leaving 6 bases between them. The CDR3 is made up of 13 amino acids. Germline lookup yields CDR1 SGHAT and CDR2 FQNNGV.

The V gene is TRBV2, the J gene TRBJ1-2; D gene ambiguous. Germline loops: CDR1 SNHLY, CDR2 FYNNEI. Trimming shortened V by 2 bases and J by 8 bases, and 15 bases separated the two germline ends. CDR3 length: 14 residues. CDR3 nucleotides: TGTGCCAGCAGTGAAATCGGGGTCGATGAGGGCTACACCTTC. It encodes CASSEIGVDEGYTF.

V is TRBV2 and J is TRBJ2-7; possible D gene TRBD1, 5 bases. Trimming stripped 5 bases from V and 9 bases from J, with 11 bases between. Germline V gene data show CDR1 as SNHLY and CDR2 as FYNNEI. The CDR3 length is 11 residues. Written as DNA, the CDR3 is TGTGCCAGCAGTCCCGACAGAAGGCAGTACTTC. This encodes CASSPDRRQYF.

In regard to this clone: One junction end disagrees with the germline gene, perhaps due to a read error. The V gene is TRBV9, the J gene TRBJ2-5; D is possibly TRBD1 (6 bases). The CDR3 extends over 15 amino acids. The V gene's germline CDR1 is SGDLS and CDR2 YYNGEE. DNA of the CDR3: TGTGCCAGCAGCGAGGGACCGGTGGGACAAGGGACCCAGTACTTC. This sequence encodes CASSEGPVGQGTQYF.

This sequence joins TRBV9 and TRBJ1-3; no clear D. Germline V gene lookup returns CDR1 SGDLS and CDR2 YYNGEE. The CDR3 runs 13 residues. V was pared by 4 bases and J by 6 bases, with 11 bases between. Here the CDR3 DNA reads TGTGCCAGCAGCCCTTCAACGGTAAACACCATATATTTT. Translating gives CASSPSTVNTIYF.

Here the CDR3 DNA reads TGTGCCAGCACCAAACAGCGGCGGACTAGAAAGACCCAGTACTTC. It is translated as CASTKQRRTRKTQYF. The rearrangement joins TRBV21-1 to TRBJ2-5; the table's D call, TRBD2, has no DNA check behind it. TRBV21-1 corresponds to a pseudogene. This CDR3 spans 15 amino acids.

In DNA form, the CDR3 reads TGTGCCAGCAGTCAAAACTCTAGGATTGCTGAAGCTTTCTTT. It codes for CASSQNSRIAEAFF. The chain employs TRBV6-6 and TRBJ1-1; D not resolved. The CDR3 runs 14 residues. V gave up 5 bases and J gave up 6 bases, with 16 bases separating them. Looked up from germline, CDR1 is MNHNY and CDR2 is SVGAGI (reference sequence).

The chain links TRBV11-2 to TRBJ2-2, with TRBD1 matching over 10 bases. This CDR3 region has 16 residues. Germline-derived CDR1 and CDR2 are SGHAT and FQNNGV. J lost 5 bases, V lost 4 bases, and 7 bases had no gene match. The CDR3 coding sequence is TGTGCCAGCAGCTCGACAGGGGGCGAAGTTACCGGGGAGCTGTTTTTT. It encodes CASSSTGGEVTGELFF. Based on the CDR3 plus reference TRBV11-2 and TRBJ2-2, the full variable domain is EAGVAQSPRYKIIEKRQSVAFWCNPISGHATLYWYQQILGQGPKLLIQFQNNGVVDDSQLPKDRFSAERLKGVDSTLKIQPAKLEDSAVYLCASSSTGGEVTGELFFGEGSRLTVL.

This clone came up a few times. This rearrangement joins TRBV29-1 to TRBJ1-2; 8 nucleotides match TRBD1. This CDR3 contains 15 residues. Germline V lookup: CDR1 SQVTM, CDR2 ANQGSEA. J lost 3 bases, V lost 4 bases, and 10 bases had no gene match. CDR3 sequence: CSVAGGQEIDYGYTF. The DNA for the CDR3 is TGCAGCGTTGCGGGGGGACAGGAGATTGACTATGGCTACACCTTC.

This rearrangement joins TRBV15 to TRBJ2-2, with D uncertain. Germline V gene sequence: CDR1 LNHNV, CDR2 YYDKDF (reference sequence). CDR3 length: 13 amino acids. The ends were cut back, 8 bases at V and 4 bases at J, with 11 bases in the middle. The CDR3, as DNA: TGTGCCACCGGGTTAGTGGGCACCGGGGAGCTGTTTTTT. This translates into CATGLVGTGELFF.

The gene calls are TRBV9 and TRBJ1-4; D gene ambiguous. From germline, CDR1 is SGDLS and CDR2 YYNGEE. With 3 bases removed from V and 8 bases from J, the gap between germline ends came to 14 bases. The length of the CDR3 is 14 residues. CDR3 nucleotides: TGTGCCAGCAGCGAACAAGCGGGGAACGAAAAACTGTTTTTT. It specifies CASSEQAGNEKLFF.